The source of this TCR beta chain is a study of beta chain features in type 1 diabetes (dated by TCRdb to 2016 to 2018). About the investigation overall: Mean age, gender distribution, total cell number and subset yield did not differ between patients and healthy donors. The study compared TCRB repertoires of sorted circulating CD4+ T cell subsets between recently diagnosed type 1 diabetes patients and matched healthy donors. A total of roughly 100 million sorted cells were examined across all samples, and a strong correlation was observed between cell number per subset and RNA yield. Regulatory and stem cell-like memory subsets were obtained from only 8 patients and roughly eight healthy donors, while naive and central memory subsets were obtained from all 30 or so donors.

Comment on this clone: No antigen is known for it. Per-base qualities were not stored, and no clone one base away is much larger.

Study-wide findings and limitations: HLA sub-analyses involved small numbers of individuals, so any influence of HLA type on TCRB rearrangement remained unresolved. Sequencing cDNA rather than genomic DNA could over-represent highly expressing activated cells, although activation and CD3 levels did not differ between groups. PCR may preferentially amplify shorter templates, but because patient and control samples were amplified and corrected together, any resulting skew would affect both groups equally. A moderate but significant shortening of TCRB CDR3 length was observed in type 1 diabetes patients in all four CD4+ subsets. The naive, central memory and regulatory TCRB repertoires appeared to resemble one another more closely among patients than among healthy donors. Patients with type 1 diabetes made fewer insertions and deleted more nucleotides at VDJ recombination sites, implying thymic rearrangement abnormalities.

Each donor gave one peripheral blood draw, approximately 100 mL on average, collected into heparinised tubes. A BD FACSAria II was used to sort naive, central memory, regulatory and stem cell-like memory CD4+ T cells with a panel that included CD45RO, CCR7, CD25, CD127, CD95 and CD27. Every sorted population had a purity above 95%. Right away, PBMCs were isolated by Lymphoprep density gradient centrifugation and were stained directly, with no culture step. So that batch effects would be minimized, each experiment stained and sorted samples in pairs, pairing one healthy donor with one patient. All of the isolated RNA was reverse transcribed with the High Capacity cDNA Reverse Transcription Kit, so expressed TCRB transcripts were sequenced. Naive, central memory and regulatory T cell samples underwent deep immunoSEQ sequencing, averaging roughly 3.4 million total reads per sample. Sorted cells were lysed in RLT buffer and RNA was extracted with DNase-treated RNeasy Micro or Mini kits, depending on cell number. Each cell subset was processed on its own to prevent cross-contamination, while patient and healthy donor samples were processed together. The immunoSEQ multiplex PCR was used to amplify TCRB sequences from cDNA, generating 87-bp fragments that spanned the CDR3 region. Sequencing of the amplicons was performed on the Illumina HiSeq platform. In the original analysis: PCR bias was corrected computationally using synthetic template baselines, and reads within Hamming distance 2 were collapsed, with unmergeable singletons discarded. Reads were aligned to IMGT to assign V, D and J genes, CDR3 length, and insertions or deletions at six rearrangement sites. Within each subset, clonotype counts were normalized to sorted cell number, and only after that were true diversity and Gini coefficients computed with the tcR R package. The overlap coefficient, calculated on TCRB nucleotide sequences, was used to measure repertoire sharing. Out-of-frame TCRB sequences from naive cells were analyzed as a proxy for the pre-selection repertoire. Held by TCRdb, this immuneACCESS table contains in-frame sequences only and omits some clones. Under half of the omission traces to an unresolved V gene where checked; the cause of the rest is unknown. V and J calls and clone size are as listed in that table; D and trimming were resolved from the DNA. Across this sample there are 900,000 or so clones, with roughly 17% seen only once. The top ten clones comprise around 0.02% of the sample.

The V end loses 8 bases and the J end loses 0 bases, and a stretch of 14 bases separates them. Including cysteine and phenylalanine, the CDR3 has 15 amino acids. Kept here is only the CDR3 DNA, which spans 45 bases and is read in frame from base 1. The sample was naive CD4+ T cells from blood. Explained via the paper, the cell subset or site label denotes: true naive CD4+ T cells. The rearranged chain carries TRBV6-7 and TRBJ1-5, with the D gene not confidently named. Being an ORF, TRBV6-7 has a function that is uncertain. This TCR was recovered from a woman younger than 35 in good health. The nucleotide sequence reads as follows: TGTGCCAGCGGCCCTAGGTTGCCTAGCAATCAGCCCCAGCATTTT. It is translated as CASGPRLPSNQPQHF.